The clone carrying this T cell receptor beta chain has a count of ten or more. Its antigen is still unknown. Peripheral blood was collected from the related graft donor on the marrow donation day. V was trimmed by 5 bases and J by 1 base, leaving 15 bases between them. Germline CDR1 MDHEN, CDR2 SYDVKM. The CDR3 sequence is 15 residues long. These data come from a study of T cells after posttransplantation cyclophosphamide. Study observations and caveats: Donor-recipient repertoire similarity was low at 1-2 months, rising over year one. Blood and skin or GI T cell repertoires showed limited TRB overlap.

Produced via immunoSEQ multiplex PCR; TCRdb's table is partial and in-frame only. This sample carries tens of thousands of clones, none of them present only once. The chain couples TRBV28 to TRBJ2-7, with D maybe TRBD1 (6 bases). This TCR was sampled from a woman between 55 and 75 years old in good health, CMV-negative, and a related stem cell transplant donor. Sequenced material: PBMCs. CDR3 residues: CASSDPGTLSYEQYF. The CDR3 DNA follows: TGTGCCAGCAGTGACCCCGGGACATTATCCTACGAGCAGTACTTC. Combining the CDR3 with reference TRBV28 and TRBJ2-7 gives the whole variable domain DVKVTQSSRYLVKRTGEKVFLECVQDMDHENMFWYRQDPGLGLRLIYFSYDVKMKEKGDIPEGYSVSREKKERFSLILESASTNQTSMYLCASSDPGTLSYEQYFGPGTRLTVT.